This T cell receptor (beta chain) stems from a study of blood T cell repertoires in COVID-19. Study background: Sites in the United States, Italy and Spain provided acute and convalescent COVID-19 samples. Sample material is recorded as cDNA or gDNA derived from T cells, B-cell-depleted T cells, or PBMCs.

This clone was picked up a small number of times. Original processing methods: Reference gene primer amplification gave nucleated cell count estimates. Sequencing used immunoSEQ multiplex PCR; TCRdb keeps in-frame clones, though not all of them. D and trimming come from the DNA, and the V and J calls and clone size come from that table. The table records 90,000 or so clones, less than 90% of them present only once. This TCR derives from a man older than 75 with active or convalescent COVID-19. The material sequenced was peripheral blood.

DNA of the CDR3: TGCGCCAGCAGCCATATGACAGGGGCGTTCTACAATGAGCAGTTCTTC. Protein product: CASSHMTGAFYNEQFF. The chain has TRBV4-3 and TRBJ2-1; 8 positions match TRBD1. The CDR3 runs to 16 residues. CDR1 and CDR2 (germline): LGHNA, YSLEER. V trimming: 3 bases; J trimming: 3 bases; junction bases outside the gene matches: 7.